Listed here is a single T cell receptor (beta chain). Clones were read by immunoSEQ multiplex PCR, and TCRdb kept only the in-frame ones, dropping some. The data contain about a million clones, approximately 75% of them singletons. This sample is drawn from a study of shared clonotypes between healthy human individuals. CDR1 and CDR2 (germline): SGHNT, YYREEE (reference sequence). The CDR3 sequence is 15 residues long. V was clipped by 4 bases and J by 2 bases; unmatched bases: 6. This receptor was obtained from a man between 18 and 29 years old in good health. Some clones in this sample may be carry-over from other donors' samples. The source material was memory CD4+ T cells from PBMCs. Stated subset: CD45RA-negative fraction. The chain carries TRBV5-4 and TRBJ2-1, with 7 bases fitting TRBD2. The CDR3 loop reads CASSRTSEAYNEQFF. The CDR3, as DNA: TGTGCCAGCAGCCGCACTAGCGAGGCCTACAATGAGCAGTTCTTC. The whole variable domain, filled in from reference TRBV5-4 and TRBJ2-1, reads ETGVTQSPTHLIKTRGQQVTLRCSSQSGHNTVSWYQQALGQGPQFIFQYYREEENGRGNFPPRFSGLQFPNYSSELNVNALELDDSALYLCASSRTSEAYNEQFFGPGTRLTVL.